These 27 T cell receptor beta chains came from one sample sequenced in a study of blood T cells in healthy people across ages (dated by TCRdb to the mid-2010s). Library preparation was by 5' RACE. TCRdb lists the instrument as Illumina HiSeq 2500. The second PCR ran for roughly 7 to 12 cycles and used a J-beta primer mix along with a sample-barcoded 5' primer. TCRdb applied fastp at Q25 and MiXCR to the public reads, then kept only in-frame beta chains. Records with the same CDR3 protein are collapsed into one entry carrying the most frequent genes and DNA. Within this sample are about 1.5 million distinct CDR3 sequences, with 35% to 45% of them counted one time only. Just over 4% of the sample is in the top ten clones. The material sequenced was blood. These receptors came from a woman aged 18-30 years in good health.

The chain links TRBV27 to TRBJ2-5, with a weak D call TRBD2 (6 bases). The DNA end is a closer match to TRBJ2-7, so the J assignment may be wrong. The CDR3 extends over 16 amino acids. Germline V gene data show CDR1 as MNHEY and CDR2 as SMNVEV (reference sequence). Written as DNA, the CDR3 is TGTGCCAGCTCATTTGGGGACTCATTCCTCCCACGCGAGCAGTACTTC. Translation: CASSFGDSFLPREQYF.

In this sample, this clonotype turned up a few times. The rearrangement joins TRBV28 to TRBJ2-7; D is ambiguous. The CDR3 spans 13 residues. The ends were cut back, 3 bases at V and 2 bases at J, with 8 bases in the middle. In germline, CDR1 is MDHEN, CDR2 SYDVKM. CDR3 coding DNA: TGTGCCAGCAGTTTGCAGTACGCCTACGAGCAGTACTTC. Translation: CASSLQYAYEQYF.

The chain is built from TRBV28 and TRBJ2-1; tentatively, D is TRBD1 (7 bases). The CDR3 has 14 residues. Trimming left V 5 bases short and J 5 bases short, with 13 bases between. Germline V gene lookup returns CDR1 MDHEN and CDR2 SYDVKM. The CDR3 region has the DNA TGTGCCAGCAGTGTCAGGGGGGAACACAATGAGCAGTTCTTC. This translates into CASSVRGEHNEQFF.

This clonotype has more than one count but fewer than ten. The chain has TRBV3-1 and TRBJ2-3; D gene unclear. CDR3 length: 14 residues. Germline V gives CDR1 LGHDT, CDR2 YNNKEL (reference sequence). The V gene lost 1 base and the J gene lost 3 bases, with 8 bases spanning the gap. This chain's CDR3 is CASSQGIGTDTQYF. CDR3 nucleotide sequence: TGTGCCAGCAGCCAAGGCATAGGGACAGATACGCAGTATTTT.

V usage is TRBV12-3 or TRBV12-4 and J usage is TRBJ2-5, with a weak D call TRBD1 (5 bases). The CDR3 extends over 14 amino acids. Trimming took off 3 bases at V and 4 bases at J, with 12 bases between the two ends. CDR3 sequence: CASSLIQGLETQYF. In DNA, the CDR3 is TGTGCCAGCAGTTTGATTCAGGGTTTAGAGACCCAGTACTTC.

This rearrangement joins TRBV4-3 to TRBJ1-1; a possible D gene is TRBD1 (6 bases). The CDR3 loop spans 17 amino acids. V lost 0 bases and J 5 bases, leaving 19 bases between the germline ends. The germline V gene encodes CDR1 LGHNA and CDR2 YSLEER. This CDR3 reads CASSQDHMGGLGTEAFF. The DNA for the CDR3 is TGCGCCAGCAGCCAAGATCATATGGGGGGGCTTGGGACTGAAGCTTTCTTT.

This chain connects TRBV9 to TRBJ1-1; tentatively, D is TRBD1 (6 bases). Germline CDR1 SGDLS, CDR2 YYNGEE. There are 14 residues in the CDR3. V lost 2 bases to trimming and J lost 4 bases, with 12 bases between them. The DNA for the CDR3 is TGTGCCAGCAGCGTCAACAGGGCAGGCACTGAAGCTTTCTTT. It yields the protein CASSVNRAGTEAFF.

This clonotype was recorded a few times. V is TRBV6-5 and J is TRBJ2-1; possibly TRBD2 for D (6 bases). The J call may be faulty, since TRBJ2-7 better matches the DNA end. Germline values: CDR1 MNHEY, CDR2 SVGAGI. CDR3 length equals 17 residues. The CDR3 loop reads CASSYSFGGPIYNEQYF. Written as DNA, the CDR3 is TGTGCCAGCAGTTACTCGTTCGGGGGACCAATCTACAATGAGCAGTACTTC.

The chain employs TRBV21-1 and TRBJ1-1; TRBD1, the table's D call, lacks a check against the DNA. TRBV21-1 is an annotated pseudogene. There are 16 residues in the CDR3. This chain's CDR3 is CASAFTGGARNTEAFF. The CDR3 DNA reads as TGTGCCAGCGCCTTCACAGGGGGCGCAAGGAACACTGAAGCTTTCTTT.

This clonotype was recorded once. The chain carries TRBV12-3 or TRBV12-4 and TRBJ1-5; D ambiguous. Deletions cut 7 bases from V and 4 bases from J, with 17 bases between. The CDR3 sequence is 15 residues long. The CDR3 sequence is CASTSSTGLNQPQHF. CDR3 nucleotides: TGTGCCAGCACCTCTTCCACGGGTTTAAATCAGCCCCAGCATTTT.

The gene calls are TRBV2 and TRBJ2-3, with D possibly TRBD2 on 6 matching bases. The CDR3 runs to 14 residues. The germline V gene encodes CDR1 SNHLY and CDR2 FYNNEI. Trimming removed 3 bases at V and 2 bases at J, with 9 bases between. The CDR3 loop reads CASSDGEATDTQYF. For the CDR3, the DNA is TGTGCCAGCAGTGACGGGGAGGCCACAGATACGCAGTATTTT.

The gene calls are TRBV20-1 and TRBJ1-5; D unresolved. Germline loops: CDR1 DFQATT, CDR2 SNEGSKA (reference sequence). The CDR3 is made up of 15 amino acids. Trimming removed 0 bases at V and 7 bases at J, with 16 bases between. The CDR3, as DNA: TGCAGTGCTAGAGATGTCCGCGGGGAAGGGCAGCCCCAGCATTTT. It encodes CSARDVRGEGQPQHF.

A word on this clonotype: One base away lies a much larger clone, so this may be a sequencing read error. This sequence joins TRBV12-3 or TRBV12-4 and TRBJ2-5; D ambiguous. CDR3 size: 13 residues. The CDR3 loop reads CAGSLRFLETQYF. Here the CDR3 DNA reads TGTGCCGGCAGTCTACGGTTCTTGGAGACCCAGTACTTC.

The rearrangement joins TRBV12-3 or TRBV12-4 to TRBJ2-2; D ambiguous. The CDR3 has 14 amino acids. The V end was cut by 2 bases, the J end by 1 base, with 5 bases between. The CDR3 sequence is CASSLFWNTGELFF. Here the CDR3 DNA reads TGTGCCAGCAGTTTATTCTGGAACACCGGGGAGCTGTTTTTT.

V is TRBV5-4 and J is TRBJ2-5; TRBD2 agrees at 9 bases. Germline V lookup: CDR1 SGHNT, CDR2 YYREEE (reference sequence). The V and J ends lost 2 bases and 4 bases, in that order; junction bases with no gene match: 6. CDR3 length: 15 residues. CDR3 in DNA: TGTGCCAGCAGCTTAGCGGGGGGTCCCACAGAGACCCAGTACTTC. It is translated as CASSLAGGPTETQYF.

This clonotype turned up a few times. This sequence joins TRBV4-3 and TRBJ2-7; D remains unclear. The CDR3 has 16 residues. V was trimmed by 0 bases and J by 1 base, leaving 13 bases between them. CDR1 LGHNA and CDR2 YSLEER come from the germline V gene. The CDR3 here is CASSQESPPSSYEQYF. CDR3 bases: TGCGCCAGCAGCCAAGAATCCCCCCCTTCTTCCTACGAGCAGTACTTC.

This clonotype was observed a handful of times. This chain joins TRBV7-6 and TRBJ1-5; no reliable D call. Germline values: CDR1 SGHVS, CDR2 FNYEAQ. CDR3 size: 13 residues. V dropped 2 bases and J dropped 6 bases, with 8 bases sitting between them. The chain's CDR3 is CASSLSVGQPQHF. The CDR3 bases are TGTGCCAGCAGCTTATCGGTTGGTCAGCCCCAGCATTTT.

V usage is TRBV12-3 or TRBV12-4 and J usage is TRBJ2-2; no clear D gene. V was shortened by 6 bases and J by 4 bases, with 12 bases between the two germline ends. CDR3 length: 14 amino acids. The CDR3 protein is CASSPGSSTGELFF. Written as DNA, the CDR3 is TGTGCCAGCAGCCCCGGGTCCTCCACCGGGGAGCTGTTTTTT.

The chain is built from TRBV20-1 and TRBJ2-2; D is uncertain. CDR3 length: 14 residues. The germline CDR1 and CDR2 sequences are DFQATT and SNEGSKA (reference sequence). Trimming pared 6 bases from V and 6 bases from J, leaving 17 bases between. The CDR3 region is CSAPNSARAGELFF. CDR3 coding DNA: TGCAGTGCACCGAACAGCGCCCGGGCCGGGGAGCTGTTTTTT.

J is TRBJ1-2 and V is TRBV29-1, with TRBD1 matching over 11 bases. V shed 7 bases and J 4 bases; nucleotides not matched to a gene: 11. Germline lookup yields CDR1 SQVTM and CDR2 ANQGSEA. The CDR3 has 15 residues. Here the CDR3 reads CSATGQGDSIYGYTF. The CDR3 DNA is TGCAGCGCAACGGGACAGGGGGACTCTATCTATGGCTACACCTTC. Full variable domain (rest looked up from reference TRBV29-1 and TRBJ1-2): SAVISQKPSRDICQRGTSLTIQCQVDSQVTMMFWYRQQPGQSLTLIATANQGSEATYESGFVIDKFPISRPNLTFSTLTVSNMSPEDSSIYLCSATGQGDSIYGYTFGSGTRLTVV.

The chain carries TRBV4-3 and TRBJ2-1, with D unresolved. Germline V gene lookup returns CDR1 LGHNA and CDR2 YSLEER. The V gene lost 0 bases and the J gene lost 6 bases, with 15 bases spanning the gap. The CDR3 has 16 amino acids. The CDR3 DNA reads TGCGCCAGCAGCCAAGAGGTAACGGCGTGGAGCAATGAGCAGTTCTTC. This sequence encodes CASSQEVTAWSNEQFF.

Details on this clonotype: A much bigger clone sits one base away, suggesting this may be a read error. The V call is TRBV7-2, the J call TRBJ1-2; a possible D gene is TRBD1 (6 bases). CDR3 length: 14 residues. V gave up 5 bases and J gave up 2 bases, with 12 bases separating them. CDR1 SGHTA and CDR2 FQGNSA come from the germline V gene. CDR3 in DNA: TGTGCCAGCAGCGTATCCGGACAGAACTATGGCTACACCTTC. It encodes CASSVSGQNYGYTF.

The chain links TRBV7-8 to TRBJ2-1, with 9 nucleotides matching TRBD1. Germline V gene data show CDR1 as SGHVS and CDR2 as FQNEAQ. With 7 bases clipped from V and 6 bases from J, the junction kept 10 bases outside the gene matches. This CDR3 contains 15 residues. The CDR3 reads CASIPDRGPFNEQFF. In nucleotides, the CDR3 is TGTGCCAGCATCCCGGACAGGGGCCCCTTCAATGAGCAGTTCTTC.

The chain employs TRBV27 and TRBJ2-1; no firm D call. V was shortened by 2 bases and J by 6 bases, with 8 bases between the two germline ends. The germline V gene has CDR1 MNHEY and CDR2 SMNVEV (reference sequence). The length of the CDR3 is 13 residues. CDR3 nucleotide sequence: TGTGCCAGCAGTTTAGTGGCTATCAATGAGCAGTTCTTC. The encoded protein is CASSLVAINEQFF.

The chain has TRBV6-6 and TRBJ2-5; D not resolved. This CDR3 has 15 residues. Trimming removed 6 bases from V and 3 bases from J, with 17 bases in between. Germline-derived CDR1 and CDR2 are MNHNY and SVGAGI (reference sequence). The CDR3 DNA reads TGTGCCAGCAGCTACCCGTCTAGTAAGAAAGAGACCCAGTACTTC. It specifies CASSYPSSKKETQYF.

The V gene is TRBV6-2 or TRBV6-3, the J gene TRBJ2-2; a weak D match, TRBD1 (6 bases). Germline-derived CDR1 and CDR2 are MNHEY and SVGEGT. The V gene lost 2 bases and the J gene lost 13 bases, with 8 bases spanning the gap. This CDR3 has 11 residues. The CDR3 loop reads CASSYARGLFF. DNA for the CDR3: TGTGCCAGCAGTTACGCCAGGGGGCTGTTTTTT.

The chain links TRBV13 to TRBJ2-5; D is perhaps TRBD1 (5 bases). The tail of the sequence fits TRBJ2-7 better, so the J call may be wrong. Germline CDR1 PRHDT, CDR2 FYEKMQ (reference sequence). The CDR3 runs to 12 residues. The CDR3 DNA is TGTGCCAGCAGCCGTGACAGATCCGAGCAGTACTTC. This translates into CASSRDRSEQYF.